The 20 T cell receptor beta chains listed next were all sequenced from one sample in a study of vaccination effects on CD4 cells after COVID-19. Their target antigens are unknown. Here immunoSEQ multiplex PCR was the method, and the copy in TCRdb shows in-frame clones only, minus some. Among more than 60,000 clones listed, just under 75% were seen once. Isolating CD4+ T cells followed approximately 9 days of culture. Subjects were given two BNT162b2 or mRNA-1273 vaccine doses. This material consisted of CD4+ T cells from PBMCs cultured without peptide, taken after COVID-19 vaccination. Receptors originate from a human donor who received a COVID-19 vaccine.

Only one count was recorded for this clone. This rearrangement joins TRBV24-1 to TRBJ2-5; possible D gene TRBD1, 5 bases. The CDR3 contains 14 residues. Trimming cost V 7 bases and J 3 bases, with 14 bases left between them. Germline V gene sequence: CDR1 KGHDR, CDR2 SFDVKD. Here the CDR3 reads CATSRMGLKETQYF. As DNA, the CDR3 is TGTGCCACCAGCCGTATGGGGCTTAAAGAGACCCAGTACTTC.

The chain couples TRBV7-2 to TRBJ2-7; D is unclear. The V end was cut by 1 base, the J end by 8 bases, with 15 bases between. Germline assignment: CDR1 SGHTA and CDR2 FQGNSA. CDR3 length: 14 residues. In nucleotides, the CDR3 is TGTGCCAGCAGCTTAGTTATGGGGTCAATTCAGCAGTACGTC. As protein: CASSLVMGSIQQYV.

CDR3 bases: TGTGCCAGCAGCTCCAAGGGACAGGGTCTAGACATTCAGTACTTC. Translating it yields CASSSKGQGLDIQYF. The rearrangement links TRBV5-4 to TRBJ2-4; 9 nucleotides match TRBD1. V was clipped by 3 bases and J by 8 bases; unmatched bases: 9. CDR1 and CDR2 from the germline V gene are SGHNT and YYREEE (reference sequence). This CDR3 has 15 amino acids.

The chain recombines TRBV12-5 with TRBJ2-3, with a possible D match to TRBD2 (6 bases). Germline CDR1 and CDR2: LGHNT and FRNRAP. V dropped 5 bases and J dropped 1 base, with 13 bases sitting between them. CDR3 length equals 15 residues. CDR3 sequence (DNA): TGTGCTAGTGGTCCCCCGGGGGTCGGCACAGATACGCAGTATTTT. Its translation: CASGPPGVGTDTQYF. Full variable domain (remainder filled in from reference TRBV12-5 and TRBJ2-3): DARVTQTPRHKVTEMGQEVTMRCQPILGHNTVFWYRQTMMQGLELLAYFRNRAPLDDSGMPKDRFSAEMPDATLATLKIQPSEPRDSAVYFCASGPPGVGTDTQYFGPGTRLTVL.

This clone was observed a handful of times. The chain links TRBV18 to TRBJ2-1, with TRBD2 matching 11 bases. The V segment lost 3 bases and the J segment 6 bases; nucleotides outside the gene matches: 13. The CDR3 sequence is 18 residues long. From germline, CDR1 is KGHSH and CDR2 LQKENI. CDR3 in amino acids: CASSPSVAGGRKGNEQFF. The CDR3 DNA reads TGTGCCAGCTCACCGTCGGTAGCGGGGGGGCGGAAGGGCAATGAGCAGTTCTTC.

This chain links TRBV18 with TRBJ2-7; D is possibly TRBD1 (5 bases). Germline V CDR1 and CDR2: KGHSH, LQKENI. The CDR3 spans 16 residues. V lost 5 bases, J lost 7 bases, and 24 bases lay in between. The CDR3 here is CASSSGDGAGLGEQYV. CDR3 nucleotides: TGTGCCAGCTCATCCGGAGATGGCGCAGGGCTGGGGGAGCAGTACGTC.

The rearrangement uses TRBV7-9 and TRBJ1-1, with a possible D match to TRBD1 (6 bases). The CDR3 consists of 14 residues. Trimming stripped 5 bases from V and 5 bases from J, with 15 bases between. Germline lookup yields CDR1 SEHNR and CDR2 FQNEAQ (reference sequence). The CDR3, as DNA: TGTGCCAGCAGCCCGACAGGCGTAGGGACTGAAGCTTTCTTT. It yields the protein CASSPTGVGTEAFF.

This CDR3 is CASTSRTANYGYTF. Written as DNA, the CDR3 is TGTGCCAGTACGAGTCGGACAGCTAACTATGGCTACACCTTC. The V and J genes are TRBV19 and TRBJ1-2, with a weak D call TRBD1 (6 bases). Trimming shortened V by 7 bases and J by 0 bases, and 12 bases separated the two germline ends. Germline lookup yields CDR1 LNHDA and CDR2 SQIVND (reference sequence). CDR3 length equals 14 residues.

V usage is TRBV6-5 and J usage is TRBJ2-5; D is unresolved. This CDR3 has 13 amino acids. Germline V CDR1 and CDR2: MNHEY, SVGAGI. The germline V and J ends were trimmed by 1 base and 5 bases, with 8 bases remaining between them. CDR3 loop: CASSYYQQETQYF. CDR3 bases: TGTGCCAGCAGTTACTATCAACAGGAGACCCAGTACTTC.

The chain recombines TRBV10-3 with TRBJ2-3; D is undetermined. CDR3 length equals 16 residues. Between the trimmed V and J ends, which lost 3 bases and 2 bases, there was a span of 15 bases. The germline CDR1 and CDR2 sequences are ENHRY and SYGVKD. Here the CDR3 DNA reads TGTGCCATCAGTGATAGACCCGCTTCCTCCACAGATACGCAGTATTTT. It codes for CAISDRPASSTDTQYF.

In DNA, the CDR3 is TGCGCCAGCAGCCTACAGACAGGGTGGGATGAAAAACTGTTTTTT. As protein: CASSLQTGWDEKLFF. The chain is built from TRBV4-3 and TRBJ1-4, with 7 bases lining up with TRBD1. J lost 6 bases, V lost 4 bases, and 8 bases had no gene match. Germline loops: CDR1 LGHNA, CDR2 YSLEER. This CDR3 comprises 15 residues.

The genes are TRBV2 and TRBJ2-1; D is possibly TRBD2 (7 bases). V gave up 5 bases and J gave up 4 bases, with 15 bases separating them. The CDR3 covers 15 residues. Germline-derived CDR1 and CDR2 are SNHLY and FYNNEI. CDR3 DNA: TGTGCCAGCAGTTACCGGGGGGCGCGGTACAATGAGCAGTTCTTC. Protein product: CASSYRGARYNEQFF.

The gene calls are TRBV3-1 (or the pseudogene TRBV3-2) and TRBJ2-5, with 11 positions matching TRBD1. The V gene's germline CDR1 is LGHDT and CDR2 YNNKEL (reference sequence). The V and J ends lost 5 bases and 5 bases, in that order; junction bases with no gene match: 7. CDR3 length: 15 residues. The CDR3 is CASSARTGGAETQYF. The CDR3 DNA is TGTGCCAGCAGCGCCAGGACAGGGGGCGCCGAGACCCAGTACTTC.

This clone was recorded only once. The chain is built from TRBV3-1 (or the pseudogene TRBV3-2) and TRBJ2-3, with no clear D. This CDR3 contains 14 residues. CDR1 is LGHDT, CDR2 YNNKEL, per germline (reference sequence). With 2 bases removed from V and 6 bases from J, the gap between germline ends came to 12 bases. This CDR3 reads CASSQSRVRDTQYF. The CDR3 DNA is TGTGCCAGCAGCCAATCTAGGGTCCGCGATACGCAGTATTTT.

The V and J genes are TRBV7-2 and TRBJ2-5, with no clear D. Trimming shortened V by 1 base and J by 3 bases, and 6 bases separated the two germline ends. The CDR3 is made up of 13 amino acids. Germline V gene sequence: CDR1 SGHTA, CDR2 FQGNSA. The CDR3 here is CASSLVGEETQYF. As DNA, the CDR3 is TGTGCCAGCAGCTTAGTCGGAGAAGAGACCCAGTACTTC.

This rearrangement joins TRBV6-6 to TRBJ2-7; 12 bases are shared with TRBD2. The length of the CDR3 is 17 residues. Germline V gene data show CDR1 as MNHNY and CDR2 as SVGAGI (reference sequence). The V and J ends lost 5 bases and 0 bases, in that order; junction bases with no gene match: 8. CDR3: CASSPDLAGGSSYEQYV. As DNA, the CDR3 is TGTGCCAGCAGTCCCGACCTAGCGGGGGGGAGCTCCTACGAGCAGTACGTC.

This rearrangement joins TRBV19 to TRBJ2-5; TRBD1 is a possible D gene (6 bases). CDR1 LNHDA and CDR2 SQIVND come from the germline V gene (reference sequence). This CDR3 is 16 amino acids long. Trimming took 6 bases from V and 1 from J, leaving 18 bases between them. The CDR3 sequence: CASSRVGQLIQETQYF. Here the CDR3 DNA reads TGTGCCAGTAGCCGCGTAGGACAGCTGATCCAAGAGACCCAGTACTTC.

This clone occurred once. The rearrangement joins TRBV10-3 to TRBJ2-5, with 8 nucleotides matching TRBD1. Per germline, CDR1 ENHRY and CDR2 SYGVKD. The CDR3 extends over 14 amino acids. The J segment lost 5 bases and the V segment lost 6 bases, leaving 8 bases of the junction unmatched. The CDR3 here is CAISTSGQGETQYF. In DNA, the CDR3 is TGTGCCATCAGCACCTCTGGACAGGGTGAGACCCAGTACTTC.

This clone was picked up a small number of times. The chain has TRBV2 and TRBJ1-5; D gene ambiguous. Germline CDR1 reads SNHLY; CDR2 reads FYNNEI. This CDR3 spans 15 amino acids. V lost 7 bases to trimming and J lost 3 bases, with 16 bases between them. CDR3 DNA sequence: TGTGCCAGCACCCCGGAAGGTTATGCCAATCAGCCCCAGCATTTT. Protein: CASTPEGYANQPQHF.

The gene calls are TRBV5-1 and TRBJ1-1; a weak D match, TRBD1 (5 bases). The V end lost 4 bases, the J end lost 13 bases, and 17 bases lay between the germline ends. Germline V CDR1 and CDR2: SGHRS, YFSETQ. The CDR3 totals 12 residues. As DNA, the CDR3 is TGCGCCAGCAGCCCGGGGACGGGCCCTGGTTTCTTT. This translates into CASSPGTGPGFF.